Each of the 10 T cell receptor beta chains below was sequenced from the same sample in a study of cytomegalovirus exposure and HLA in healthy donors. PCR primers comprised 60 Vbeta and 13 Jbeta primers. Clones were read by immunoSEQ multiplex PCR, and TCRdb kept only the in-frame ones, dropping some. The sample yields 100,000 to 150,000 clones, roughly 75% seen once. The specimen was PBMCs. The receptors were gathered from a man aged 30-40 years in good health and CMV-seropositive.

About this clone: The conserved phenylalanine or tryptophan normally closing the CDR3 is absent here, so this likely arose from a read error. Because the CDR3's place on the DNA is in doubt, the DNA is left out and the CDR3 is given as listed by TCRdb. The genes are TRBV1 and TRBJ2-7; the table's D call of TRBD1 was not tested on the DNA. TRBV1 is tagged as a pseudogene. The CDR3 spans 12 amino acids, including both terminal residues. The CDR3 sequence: CTSSQKGDREET.

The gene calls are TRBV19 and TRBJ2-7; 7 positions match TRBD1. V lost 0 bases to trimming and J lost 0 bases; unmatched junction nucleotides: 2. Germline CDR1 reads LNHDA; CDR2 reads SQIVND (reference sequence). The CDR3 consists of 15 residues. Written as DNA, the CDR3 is TGTGCCAGTAGTATAGAAGGACAGGTCTCCTACGAGCAGTACTTC. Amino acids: CASSIEGQVSYEQYF.

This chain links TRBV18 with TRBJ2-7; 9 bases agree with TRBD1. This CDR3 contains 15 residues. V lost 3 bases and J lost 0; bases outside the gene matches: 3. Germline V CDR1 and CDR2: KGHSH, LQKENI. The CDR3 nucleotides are TGTGCCAGCTCACCCAAGACAGGGGGCTCCTACGAGCAGTACTTC. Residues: CASSPKTGGSYEQYF.

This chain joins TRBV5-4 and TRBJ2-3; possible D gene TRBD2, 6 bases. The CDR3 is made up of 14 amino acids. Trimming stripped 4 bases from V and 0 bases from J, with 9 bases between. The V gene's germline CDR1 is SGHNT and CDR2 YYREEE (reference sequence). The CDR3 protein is CASSMDYSTDTQYF. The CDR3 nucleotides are TGTGCCAGCAGCATGGACTATAGCACAGATACGCAGTATTTT. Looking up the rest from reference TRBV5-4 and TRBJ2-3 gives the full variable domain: ETGVTQSPTHLIKTRGQQVTLRCSSQSGHNTVSWYQQALGQGPQFIFQYYREEENGRGNFPPRFSGLQFPNYSSELNVNALELDDSALYLCASSMDYSTDTQYFGPGTRLTVL.

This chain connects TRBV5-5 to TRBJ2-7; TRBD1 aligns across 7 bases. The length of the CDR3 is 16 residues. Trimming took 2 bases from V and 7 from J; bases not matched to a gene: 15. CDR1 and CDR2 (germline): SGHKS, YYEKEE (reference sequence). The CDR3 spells CASSFRVTGQSWEQYF. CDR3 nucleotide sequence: TGTGCCAGCAGCTTCCGCGTGACAGGGCAATCATGGGAGCAGTACTTC.

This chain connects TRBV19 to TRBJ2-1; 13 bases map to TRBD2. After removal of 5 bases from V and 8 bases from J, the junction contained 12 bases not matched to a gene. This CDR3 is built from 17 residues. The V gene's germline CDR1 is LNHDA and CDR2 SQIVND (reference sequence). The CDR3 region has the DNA TGTGCCAGTAGTCGGTCTCGGACTAGCGGGAGCTTAGATGAGCAGTTCTTC. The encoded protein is CASSRSRTSGSLDEQFF.

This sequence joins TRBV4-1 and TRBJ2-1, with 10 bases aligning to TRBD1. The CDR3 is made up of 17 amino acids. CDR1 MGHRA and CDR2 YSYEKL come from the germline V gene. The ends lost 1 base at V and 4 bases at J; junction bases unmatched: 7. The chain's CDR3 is CASSQGRQGASYNEQFF. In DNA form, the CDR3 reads TGCGCCAGCAGCCAAGGCAGACAGGGGGCGAGTTACAATGAGCAGTTCTTC.

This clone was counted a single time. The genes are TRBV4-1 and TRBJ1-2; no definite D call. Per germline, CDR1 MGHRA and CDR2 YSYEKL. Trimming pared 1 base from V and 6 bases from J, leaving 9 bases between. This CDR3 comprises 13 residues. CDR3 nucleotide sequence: TGCGCCAGCAGCCAAGTCTCCCTAAATGGCTACACCTTC. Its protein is CASSQVSLNGYTF.

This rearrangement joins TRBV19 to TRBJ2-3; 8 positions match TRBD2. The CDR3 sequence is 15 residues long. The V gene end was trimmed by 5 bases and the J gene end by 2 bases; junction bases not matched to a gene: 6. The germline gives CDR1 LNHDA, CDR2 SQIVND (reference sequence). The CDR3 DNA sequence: TGTGCCAGTAGTTTCGGGACTAGGCTCACAGATACGCAGTATTTT. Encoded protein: CASSFGTRLTDTQYF. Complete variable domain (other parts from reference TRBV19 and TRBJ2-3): DGGITQSPKYLFRKEGQNVTLSCEQNLNHDAMYWYRQDPGQGLRLIYYSQIVNDFQKGDIAEGYSVSREKKESFPLTVTSAQKNPTAFYLCASSFGTRLTDTQYFGPGTRLTVL.

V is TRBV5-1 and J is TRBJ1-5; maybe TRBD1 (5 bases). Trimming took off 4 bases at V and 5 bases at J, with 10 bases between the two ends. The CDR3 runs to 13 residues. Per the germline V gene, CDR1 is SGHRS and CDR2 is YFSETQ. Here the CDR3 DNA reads TGCGCCAGCAGCCTGGACACAGATCAGCCCCAGCATTTT. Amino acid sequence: CASSLDTDQPQHF.